Below are 23 T cell receptor beta chains sequenced from a single sample in a study of shared clonotypes between healthy human individuals. Using immunoSEQ multiplex PCR, the repertoire was profiled, and TCRdb retains in-frame clones only, with some absent. The sample has about 680,000 clones; 92% are singletons. Positively selected for CCR7, the CD45RO-negative cells used as naive CD8 cells excluded terminally differentiated effector memory CD45RA+ cells. The sample consisted of naive CD8+ T cells sorted from blood. These TCRs come from a man aged 30-40 years in good health.

The rearrangement links TRBV28 to TRBJ1-5; no definite D call. Germline V gene data show CDR1 as MDHEN and CDR2 as SYDVKM. V shed 8 bases and J shed 3 bases, with 20 bases lying between them. The CDR3 length is 16 residues. The CDR3 sequence is CASDLRAAYYNQPQHF. CDR3 DNA: TGTGCCAGCGACCTTAGGGCTGCTTACTACAATCAGCCCCAGCATTTT. Complete variable domain (other parts from reference TRBV28 and TRBJ1-5): DVKVTQSSRYLVKRTGEKVFLECVQDMDHENMFWYRQDPGLGLRLIYFSYDVKMKEKGDIPEGYSVSREKKERFSLILESASTNQTSMYLCASDLRAAYYNQPQHFGDGTRLSIL.

This clone was observed once. V gene TRBV29-1 combines with J gene TRBJ2-7, with 10 positions matching TRBD2. CDR3 length: 13 amino acids. CDR1 is SQVTM and CDR2 is ANQGSEA in the germline V gene. V shed 6 bases and J 3 bases; nucleotides not matched to a gene: 5. CDR3 in DNA: TGCAGCGTCTATCTAGCGGGAGTCTACGAGCAGTACTTC. Protein sequence: CSVYLAGVYEQYF.

This sequence joins TRBV4-1 and TRBJ2-2; D unclear. The CDR3 extends over 13 amino acids. V was shortened by 5 bases and J by 8 bases, with 12 bases between the two germline ends. Looked up from germline, CDR1 is MGHRA and CDR2 is YSYEKL. CDR3 region: CASSNRFGGELFF. The CDR3, as DNA: TGCGCCAGCAGCAACCGATTCGGAGGGGAGCTGTTTTTT.

The chain combines TRBV9 with TRBJ2-3; 9 bases are a match to TRBD2. The CDR3 runs 15 residues. The V segment lost 2 bases and the J segment 4 bases; nucleotides outside the gene matches: 5. Looked up from germline, CDR1 is SGDLS and CDR2 is YYNGEE. The CDR3 region has the DNA TGTGCCAGCAGCGTCAGCGGGAGGATCCCAGATACGCAGTATTTT. Translated: CASSVSGRIPDTQYF.

This chain uses TRBV5-1 with TRBJ2-7, with TRBD2 identical over 8 bases. The germline V gene has CDR1 SGHRS and CDR2 YFSETQ. This CDR3 has 15 amino acids. V lost 7 bases to trimming and J lost 1 base; unmatched junction nucleotides: 10. Here the CDR3 reads CASRQGSGGSYEQYF. The CDR3 DNA reads TGCGCCAGCCGGCAGGGCAGCGGGGGATCCTACGAGCAGTACTTC. Complete variable domain (other parts from reference TRBV5-1 and TRBJ2-7): KAGVTQTPRYLIKTRGQQVTLSCSPISGHRSVSWYQQTPGQGLQFLFEYFSETQRNKGNFPGRFSGRQFSNSRSEMNVSTLELGDSALYLCASRQGSGGSYEQYFGPGTRLTVT.

The chain has TRBV19 and TRBJ2-1, with D tentatively TRBD2 (7 bases). This CDR3 is built from 14 residues. V was trimmed by 3 bases and J by 4 bases, leaving 10 bases between them. Germline values: CDR1 LNHDA, CDR2 SQIVND (reference sequence). The CDR3 DNA follows: TGTGCCAGTAGTATTGGGGGGGCATACAATGAGCAGTTCTTC. This encodes CASSIGGAYNEQFF.

This clone has a handful of counts. The chain links TRBV15 to TRBJ2-3; possibly TRBD2 for D (6 bases). Germline values: CDR1 LNHNV, CDR2 YYDKDF (reference sequence). The V end lost 5 bases, the J end lost 9 bases, and 15 bases lay between the germline ends. The CDR3 extends over 13 amino acids. This CDR3 is CATSGSRGETQYF. CDR3 sequence (DNA): TGTGCCACCAGCGGCTCGCGGGGCGAAACGCAGTATTTT.

The chain links TRBV7-2 to TRBJ1-5, with D hard to call. This CDR3 has 14 amino acids. Germline CDR1 SGHTA, CDR2 FQGNSA. V lost 0 bases, J lost 4 bases, and 7 bases lay in between. CDR3 nucleotide sequence: TGTGCCAGCAGCTTAGCGTTCCAGAATCAGCCCCAGCATTTT. Translated: CASSLAFQNQPQHF.

This chain uses TRBV27 with TRBJ2-1; 7 bases map to TRBD2. The CDR3 consists of 13 residues. After removal of 7 bases from V and 6 bases from J, the junction contained 6 bases not matched to a gene. Germline V gene sequence: CDR1 MNHEY, CDR2 SMNVEV (reference sequence). CDR3 coding DNA: TGTGCCAGCACCCAGGGCGGGAGCAATGAGCAGTTCTTC. It is translated as CASTQGGSNEQFF.

This rearrangement joins TRBV29-1 to TRBJ2-1; D unclear. V lost 7 bases and J lost 5, with 12 bases in between. CDR1 SQVTM and CDR2 ANQGSEA come from the germline V gene. The CDR3 length is 12 residues. The CDR3, as DNA: TGCAGCGGATGGATCCGGGACAATGAGCAGTTCTTC. This translates into CSGWIRDNEQFF.

The chain carries TRBV11-2 and TRBJ1-3; unclear D gene. V lost 5 bases, J lost 4 bases, and 18 bases lay in between. The CDR3 length is 16 residues. CDR1 is SGHAT, CDR2 FQNNGV, per germline. In nucleotides, the CDR3 is TGTGCCAGCAGCCCCGGAGAGCGGGGAGTCGGAAACACCATATATTTT. Protein: CASSPGERGVGNTIYF.

This clone was counted between two and nine times. The chain has TRBV5-4 and TRBJ2-1; 12 bases align to TRBD2. The germline V gene encodes CDR1 SGHNT and CDR2 YYREEE (reference sequence). V gave up 1 base and J gave up 7 bases; unmatched junction bases: 9. CDR3 size: 17 residues. For the CDR3, the DNA is TGTGCCAGCAGCTTGTGGACTAGCGGGAAGGCGCGTAATGAGCAGTTCTTC. It yields the protein CASSLWTSGKARNEQFF.

The chain combines TRBV28 with TRBJ2-1; D gene unclear. V lost 1 base and J lost 5, with 6 bases in between. Germline CDR1 and CDR2: MDHEN and SYDVKM. There are 13 residues in the CDR3. For the CDR3, the DNA is TGTGCCAGCAGTTTATCTGGTAACAATGAGCAGTTCTTC. Amino acid sequence: CASSLSGNNEQFF.

V and J are TRBV7-8 and TRBJ2-7; the D gene could be TRBD1 or TRBD2 (6 bases each). Germline-derived CDR1 and CDR2 are SGHVS and FQNEAQ. The CDR3 loop spans 15 amino acids. The V end lost 3 bases, the J end lost 3 bases, and 15 bases lay between the germline ends. The CDR3 reads CASSLGAGYNYEQYF. In DNA, the CDR3 is TGTGCCAGCAGCTTGGGGGCGGGATACAACTACGAGCAGTACTTC. Full variable domain (outside the CDR3, taken from reference TRBV7-8 and TRBJ2-7): GAGVSQSPRYKVAKRGQDVALRCDPISGHVSLFWYQQALGQGPEFLTYFQNEAQLDKSGLPSDRFFAERPEGSVSTLKIQRTQQEDSAVYLCASSLGAGYNYEQYFGPGTRLTVT.

V is TRBV19 and J is TRBJ2-6; D unresolved. The CDR3 has 14 amino acids. Trimming removed 3 bases from V and 0 bases from J, with 3 bases in between. Germline V gene lookup returns CDR1 LNHDA and CDR2 SQIVND (reference sequence). In DNA form, the CDR3 reads TGTGCCAGTAGTATTGTCTCTGGGGCCAACGTCCTGACTTTC. It specifies CASSIVSGANVLTF.

As regards this clone: This CDR3 is also generated by other DNA sequences in the sample. J is TRBJ2-7 and V is TRBV18; 9 bases are shared with TRBD1. The CDR3 totals 15 residues. With 0 bases clipped from V and 4 bases from J, the junction kept 4 bases outside the gene matches. Per the germline V gene, CDR1 is KGHSH and CDR2 is LQKENI. The CDR3 coding sequence is TGTGCCAGCTCACCACCCGCGACAGGGGGTTACGAGCAGTACTTC. Translation: CASSPPATGGYEQYF.

The chain is built from TRBV10-1 and TRBJ2-2, with D hard to call. Germline CDR1 reads WNHNN; CDR2 reads SYGVQD (reference sequence). The CDR3 has 14 amino acids. V lost 1 base, J lost 1 base, and 4 bases lay in between. CDR3 in amino acids: CASSELQNTGELFF. Here the CDR3 DNA reads TGCGCCAGCAGTGAGTTACAGAACACCGGGGAGCTGTTTTTT.

This chain links TRBV2 with TRBJ2-5, with 10 nucleotides matching TRBD2. The CDR3 loop spans 15 amino acids. Unmatched junction bases numbered 11, after V lost 8 bases and J lost 5 bases. Germline-derived CDR1 and CDR2 are SNHLY and FYNNEI. The CDR3 here is CASPGLAGERETQYF. In DNA form, the CDR3 reads TGTGCCAGCCCCGGGCTAGCGGGAGAACGGGAGACCCAGTACTTC.

J is TRBJ2-1 and V is TRBV27, with TRBD1 identical over 8 bases. CDR1 MNHEY and CDR2 SMNVEV come from the germline V gene (reference sequence). With V trimmed by 5 bases and J by 7 bases, 10 bases remained unmatched. The CDR3 length is 15 residues. The CDR3 DNA follows: TGTGCCAGCAGTGCTCGGACAGGGAGGTGGAATGAGCAGTTCTTC. Its protein product is CASSARTGRWNEQFF.

The rearrangement uses TRBV27 and TRBJ2-7; 12 nucleotides line up with TRBD1. From germline, CDR1 is MNHEY and CDR2 SMNVEV (reference sequence). V lost 3 bases, J lost 3 bases, and 3 bases stayed unmatched. The CDR3 consists of 15 residues. This CDR3 is CASSFRDRGHYEQYF. The DNA for the CDR3 is TGTGCCAGCAGTTTCCGGGACAGGGGGCACTACGAGCAGTACTTC.

The chain recombines TRBV4-3 with TRBJ1-1; tentatively, D is TRBD1 (6 bases). Germline V CDR1 and CDR2: LGHNA, YSLEER. V shed 4 bases and J shed 1 base, with 10 bases lying between them. CDR3 size: 14 residues. This CDR3 is CASSPGTSNTEAFF. The CDR3, as DNA: TGCGCCAGCAGCCCTGGGACATCGAACACTGAAGCTTTCTTT.

The sample holds one count of this clone. V and J are TRBV4-1 and TRBJ1-1; TRBD1 matches at 8 bases. Germline lookup yields CDR1 MGHRA and CDR2 YSYEKL. CDR3 length equals 15 residues. Trimming at V came to 0 bases and at J to 3 bases, leaving 3 bases not matched to a gene. The CDR3, as DNA: TGCGCCAGCAGCCAAGAAACAGGGGGGGACACTGAAGCTTTCTTT. Amino acid sequence: CASSQETGGDTEAFF.

The chain uses TRBV12-5 and TRBJ2-1; possible D gene TRBD2, 5 bases. Looked up from germline, CDR1 is LGHNT and CDR2 is FRNRAP. The CDR3 extends over 16 amino acids. Trimming cost V 0 bases and J 0 bases, with 9 bases left between them. The CDR3 protein is CASGLVLGSSYNEQFF. CDR3 nucleotides: TGTGCTAGTGGTTTGGTACTAGGTAGCTCCTACAATGAGCAGTTCTTC.